A selection of T cell receptor beta chains follows, all from one sample in a study of blood T cell repertoires in COVID-19. Assay used: immunoSEQ multiplex PCR; TCRdb lists only in-frame clones, some missing. The sample carries about 230,000 clones, approximately 81% recorded once. Sequences were obtained from peripheral blood. The receptors were gathered from a woman aged 80 or over with acute or convalescent COVID-19. Each CDR3 is given with its conserved first and last residue. Each record gives: CDR3 protein, CDR3 DNA, J gene, V gene, D gene, clone size. D genes are given only for firm matches. Rows give clone size only sometimes, using once, few, many, or a class for an expanded clone.

cdr3_aa: CASSIGGQYNQPQHF; cdr3_nt: TGTGCCAGTAGTATAGGAGGACAGTACAATCAGCCCCAGCATTTT; j_call: TRBJ1-5; v_call: TRBV19; d_call: .; clone_size: once
cdr3_aa: CASSFVRGGNTEAFF; cdr3_nt: TGTGCCAGCAGCTTTGTCAGGGGCGGGAACACTGAAGCTTTCTTT; j_call: TRBJ1-1; v_call: TRBV7-8; d_call: .; clone_size: .
cdr3_aa: CASSPGTVNEKLFF; cdr3_nt: TGTGCCAGCTCTCCCGGGACAGTTAATGAAAAACTGTTTTTT; j_call: TRBJ1-4; v_call: TRBV7-9; d_call: TRBD1; clone_size: .
cdr3_aa: CSEPGQGNTGELFF; cdr3_nt: TGCAGCGAACCGGGACAGGGGAACACCGGGGAGCTGTTTTTT; j_call: TRBJ2-2; v_call: TRBV29-1; d_call: TRBD1; clone_size: .
cdr3_aa: CASRSRDRDHEQYF; cdr3_nt: TGTGCCAGCAGGTCCCGGGACAGGGACCACGAGCAGTACTTC; j_call: TRBJ2-7; v_call: TRBV6-5; d_call: TRBD1; clone_size: .
cdr3_aa: CASSTNGVNEKLFF; cdr3_nt: TGTGCCAGTAGTACTAATGGAGTTAATGAAAAACTGTTTTTT; j_call: TRBJ1-4; v_call: TRBV19; d_call: .; clone_size: .
cdr3_aa: CASSSTGSGVGNTIYF; cdr3_nt: TGCGCCAGCAGCTCGACAGGGAGTGGTGTGGGAAACACCATATATTTT; j_call: TRBJ1-3; v_call: TRBV5-1; d_call: TRBD1; clone_size: .
cdr3_aa: CASSLLGTGANYGYTF; cdr3_nt: TGTGCCAGCAGCTTGTTAGGGACAGGGGCTAACTATGGCTACACCTTC; j_call: TRBJ1-2; v_call: TRBV5-6; d_call: TRBD1; clone_size: .
cdr3_aa: CASSRQGGNEKLFF; cdr3_nt: TGTGCCAGCAGCCGACAGGGCGGTAATGAAAAACTGTTTTTT; j_call: TRBJ1-4; v_call: TRBV14; d_call: TRBD1; clone_size: .
cdr3_aa: CASSPDGGGTDTQYF; cdr3_nt: TGTGCCAGCTCACCGGACGGGGGGGGCACAGATACGCAGTATTTT; j_call: TRBJ2-3; v_call: TRBV18; d_call: TRBD2; clone_size: .
cdr3_aa: CASSPPRSNQPQHF; cdr3_nt: TGTGCCAGCAGCCCCCCCCGGAGCAATCAGCCCCAGCATTTT; j_call: TRBJ1-5; v_call: TRBV28; d_call: .; clone_size: .
cdr3_aa: CATSPWQSNQPQHF; cdr3_nt: TGTGCCACCAGTCCGTGGCAGAGCAATCAGCCCCAGCATTTT; j_call: TRBJ1-5; v_call: TRBV24-1; d_call: .; clone_size: .
cdr3_aa: CASSSMAGTGRYEQYF; cdr3_nt: TGTGCCAGCAGTTCCATGGCCGGGACAGGGCGCTACGAGCAGTACTTC; j_call: TRBJ2-7; v_call: TRBV6-5; d_call: TRBD1; clone_size: .
cdr3_aa: CSASYGPEGNTIYF; cdr3_nt: TGCAGTGCTAGTTACGGGCCGGAGGGGAACACCATATATTTT; j_call: TRBJ1-3; v_call: TRBV20-1; d_call: .; clone_size: .
cdr3_aa: CASSTGGGTEAFF; cdr3_nt: TGCGCCAGCAGCACTGGGGGAGGCACTGAAGCTTTCTTT; j_call: TRBJ1-1; v_call: TRBV5-1; d_call: .; clone_size: .
cdr3_aa: CASIPPGDSNQPQHF; cdr3_nt: TGTGCCAGCATCCCACCGGGGGATAGCAATCAGCCCCAGCATTTT; j_call: TRBJ1-5; v_call: TRBV28; d_call: .; clone_size: .
cdr3_aa: CASSPGQGHGELFF; cdr3_nt: TGTGCCAGCAGCCCGGGACAGGGGCACGGGGAGCTGTTTTTT; j_call: TRBJ2-2; v_call: TRBV5-4; d_call: TRBD1; clone_size: few
cdr3_aa: CASSGGQGGNGYTF; cdr3_nt: TGCGCCAGCAGCGGCGGACAGGGGGGAAATGGCTACACCTTC; j_call: TRBJ1-2; v_call: TRBV5-1; d_call: TRBD1; clone_size: .
cdr3_aa: CASSLGRWERSYNEQFF; cdr3_nt: TGCGCCAGCAGCTTGGGTCGATGGGAGCGATCCTACAATGAGCAGTTCTTC; j_call: TRBJ2-1; v_call: TRBV5-1; d_call: .; clone_size: .
cdr3_aa: CASSPVEGQANYGYTF; cdr3_nt: TGTGCCAGCTCACCTGTGGAAGGACAGGCTAACTATGGCTACACCTTC; j_call: TRBJ1-2; v_call: TRBV18; d_call: TRBD1; clone_size: .
cdr3_aa: CASGFRRGDSYNSPLHF; cdr3_nt: TGTGCTAGTGGTTTTCGTCGAGGCGACTCCTATAATTCACCCCTCCACTTT; j_call: TRBJ1-6; v_call: TRBV12-5; d_call: .; clone_size: .
cdr3_aa: CASRGGRITLGSGANVLTF; cdr3_nt: TGTGCCAGTAGGGGAGGCAGGATTACGCTCGGCTCTGGGGCCAACGTCCTGACTTTC; j_call: TRBJ2-6; v_call: TRBV19; d_call: .; clone_size: once
cdr3_aa: CASSLASGSSYTF; cdr3_nt: TGTGCCAGCAGCTTAGCTTCGGGGAGCAGCTACACCTTC; j_call: TRBJ1-2; v_call: TRBV7-9; d_call: .; clone_size: .
cdr3_aa: CASSQRRDGYTF; cdr3_nt: TGTGCCAGCAGCCAAAGGAGGGATGGCTACACCTTC; j_call: TRBJ1-2; v_call: TRBV14; d_call: .; clone_size: once
cdr3_aa: CASSHPTGAYGYTF; cdr3_nt: TGTGCCAGCAGCCATCCGACAGGGGCCTATGGCTACACCTTC; j_call: TRBJ1-2; v_call: TRBV7-2; d_call: TRBD1; clone_size: once
cdr3_aa: CASSFFERGDSDTQYF; cdr3_nt: TGTGCCAGCAGCTTTTTTGAGCGGGGGGACTCAGATACGCAGTATTTT; j_call: TRBJ2-3; v_call: TRBV5-5; d_call: TRBD2; clone_size: once
cdr3_aa: CATGQGPLHF; cdr3_nt: TGTGCCACCGGACAGGGACCCCTCCACTTT; j_call: TRBJ1-6; v_call: TRBV10-3; d_call: TRBD1; clone_size: once
cdr3_aa: CASSALAGLALYNEQFF; cdr3_nt: TGTGCCAGCAGTGCGCTCGCCGGACTAGCCTTATACAATGAGCAGTTCTTC; j_call: TRBJ2-1; v_call: TRBV2; d_call: TRBD2; clone_size: .
cdr3_aa: CATSNTGGGYGYTF; cdr3_nt: TGTGCCACCAGCAACACAGGGGGCGGCTATGGCTACACCTTC; j_call: TRBJ1-2; v_call: TRBV15; d_call: TRBD1; clone_size: .
cdr3_aa: CASSQAGGGPNYGYTF; cdr3_nt: TGTGCCAGCAGCCAAGCAGGCGGAGGACCTAACTATGGCTACACCTTC; j_call: TRBJ1-2; v_call: TRBV3-1/TRBV3-2; d_call: .; clone_size: .
cdr3_aa: CASSRGQGDSPLHF; cdr3_nt: TGTGCCAGCAGCCGAGGACAGGGGGATTCACCCCTCCACTTT; j_call: TRBJ1-6; v_call: TRBV6-5; d_call: TRBD1; clone_size: .
cdr3_aa: CASSFQGSFEQYF; cdr3_nt: TGCGCCAGCAGCTTTCAGGGGTCATTCGAGCAGTACTTC; j_call: TRBJ2-7; v_call: TRBV5-1; d_call: .; clone_size: once
cdr3_aa: CASSPPRIAGPLSTDTQYF; cdr3_nt: TGTGCCAGCTCACCACCCCGGATAGCGGGGCCCCTGAGCACAGATACGCAGTATTTT; j_call: TRBJ2-3; v_call: TRBV18; d_call: TRBD2; clone_size: .
cdr3_aa: CASSLEGAHYGYTF; cdr3_nt: TGTGCCAGCAGTCTGGAGGGGGCTCACTATGGCTACACCTTC; j_call: TRBJ1-2; v_call: TRBV28; d_call: TRBD1; clone_size: .
cdr3_aa: CATSRVLGPGREKLFF; cdr3_nt: TGTGCCACCAGCAGAGTTTTAGGACCGGGAAGGGAAAAACTGTTTTTT; j_call: TRBJ1-4; v_call: TRBV15; d_call: .; clone_size: .
cdr3_aa: CASSFQTGGFSDTQYF; cdr3_nt: TGTGCCAGCAGTTTCCAGACAGGGGGGTTCTCAGATACGCAGTATTTT; j_call: TRBJ2-3; v_call: TRBV28; d_call: TRBD1; clone_size: .
cdr3_aa: CASSPGPGGTQYF; cdr3_nt: TGTGCCAGTAGTCCCGGACCCGGAGGGACCCAGTACTTC; j_call: TRBJ2-5; v_call: TRBV19; d_call: .; clone_size: .
cdr3_aa: CASSSGHANEKLFF; cdr3_nt: TGTGCCAGCAGCTCGGGACACGCTAATGAAAAACTGTTTTTT; j_call: TRBJ1-4; v_call: TRBV7-9; d_call: .; clone_size: .
cdr3_aa: CASSIGSAYPGELFF; cdr3_nt: TGTGCCAGTAGTATTGGAAGCGCGTATCCCGGGGAGCTGTTTTTT; j_call: TRBJ2-2; v_call: TRBV19; d_call: .; clone_size: .
cdr3_aa: CASRSGTEETQYF; cdr3_nt: TGTGCCAGTAGATCGGGTACGGAAGAGACCCAGTACTTC; j_call: TRBJ2-5; v_call: TRBV19; d_call: .; clone_size: .
cdr3_aa: CASSYDGRGGEQYF; cdr3_nt: TGTGCCAGCAGTTATGACGGCAGGGGCGGCGAGCAGTACTTC; j_call: TRBJ2-7; v_call: TRBV6-5; d_call: .; clone_size: .
cdr3_aa: CSAGKEVHTGELFF; cdr3_nt: TGCAGCGCTGGCAAGGAGGTACACACCGGGGAGCTGTTTTTT; j_call: TRBJ2-2; v_call: TRBV29-1; d_call: .; clone_size: .
cdr3_aa: CASRKLAVPSNEQFF; cdr3_nt: TGTGCCAGCAGGAAACTAGCGGTGCCTAGCAATGAGCAGTTCTTC; j_call: TRBJ2-1; v_call: TRBV28; d_call: TRBD2; clone_size: .
cdr3_aa: CASSLRRGFTDTQYF; cdr3_nt: TGTGCCAGCAGCTTACGCAGGGGGTTTACAGATACGCAGTATTTT; j_call: TRBJ2-3; v_call: TRBV11-3; d_call: TRBD1; clone_size: .
cdr3_aa: CAVRGAPNSYNEQFF; cdr3_nt: TGTGCAGTACGGGGGGCCCCTAATTCCTACAATGAGCAGTTCTTC; j_call: TRBJ2-1; v_call: TRBV19; d_call: .; clone_size: .
cdr3_aa: CASSQDPGLGNTIYF; cdr3_nt: TGTGCCAGCAGCCAAGATCCAGGGTTAGGAAACACCATATATTTT; j_call: TRBJ1-3; v_call: TRBV3-1/TRBV3-2; d_call: .; clone_size: .
cdr3_aa: CASSSGVRDTEAFF; cdr3_nt: TGTGCCAGCAGCTCCGGGGTCCGGGACACTGAAGCTTTCTTT; j_call: TRBJ1-1; v_call: TRBV5-4; d_call: .; clone_size: .
cdr3_aa: CSASTGNNQPQHF; cdr3_nt: TGCAGCGCCAGTACAGGGAACAATCAGCCCCAGCATTTT; j_call: TRBJ1-5; v_call: TRBV29-1; d_call: .; clone_size: .
cdr3_aa: CASTDRVRTEAFF; cdr3_nt: TGTGCCAGTACAGACAGGGTGAGAACTGAAGCTTTCTTT; j_call: TRBJ1-1; v_call: TRBV19; d_call: TRBD1; clone_size: .
cdr3_aa: CASSVGQSNYGYTF; cdr3_nt: TGTGCCAGCAGCGTGGGACAGTCTAACTATGGCTACACCTTC; j_call: TRBJ1-2; v_call: TRBV5-4; d_call: TRBD1; clone_size: few
cdr3_aa: CASSEPGLAGGYTDTQYF; cdr3_nt: TGTGCCAGCAGTGAACCGGGACTAGCGGGGGGCTACACAGATACGCAGTATTTT; j_call: TRBJ2-3; v_call: TRBV13; d_call: TRBD2; clone_size: .
cdr3_aa: CSVGTSSYEQYF; cdr3_nt: TGCAGCGTTGGTACGAGCTCCTACGAGCAGTACTTC; j_call: TRBJ2-7; v_call: TRBV29-1; d_call: .; clone_size: few
cdr3_aa: CASSSHPGLAYEQFF; cdr3_nt: TGTGCCAGCAGTTCTCACCCGGGACTAGCCTATGAGCAGTTCTTC; j_call: TRBJ2-1; v_call: TRBV9; d_call: TRBD2; clone_size: .
cdr3_aa: CASSQGQGNTEAFF; cdr3_nt: TGTGCCAGCTCACAGGGACAGGGAAACACTGAAGCTTTCTTT; j_call: TRBJ1-1; v_call: TRBV18; d_call: TRBD1; clone_size: once
cdr3_aa: CASSLEETGLSAFF; cdr3_nt: TGTGCCAGCAGCTTGGAGGAGACAGGGCTCTCAGCTTTCTTT; j_call: TRBJ1-1; v_call: TRBV5-5; d_call: TRBD1; clone_size: .
cdr3_aa: CATGDSTNNSPLHF; cdr3_nt: TGTGCCACGGGGGACAGTACTAATAATTCACCCCTCCACTTT; j_call: TRBJ1-6; v_call: TRBV6-5; d_call: TRBD1; clone_size: .
cdr3_aa: CASTPRTDRGVYTF; cdr3_nt: TGTGCCAGCACTCCAAGAACCGACAGGGGAGTCTACACCTTC; j_call: TRBJ1-2; v_call: TRBV6-5; d_call: TRBD1; clone_size: .
cdr3_aa: CASSLDTGEGEQYF; cdr3_nt: TGTGCCAGCAGCTTAGATACGGGGGAGGGCGAGCAGTACTTC; j_call: TRBJ2-7; v_call: TRBV7-6; d_call: TRBD2; clone_size: .